The T cell receptor beta chain under discussion was sequenced for a study of post-analysis software for immune sequencing data. As for the study in general: Several disease courses (relapsing-remitting, secondary progressive and progressive-relapsing) of multiple sclerosis were included.

Built from TCR beta cDNA, the libraries had unique molecular identifiers in them. Between roughly 0.9 and 11 million T cells gave rise to some 450,000 cDNA molecules. From the PCR reads, TCRdb called clonotypes with MiXCR, one entry per CDR3 protein. This table has about half a million distinct CDR3 sequences, approximately 31% appearing once. General observations from the study: Those with multiple sclerosis, the patient group, showed significantly lower normalized Chao1 diversity than controls. Samples from one preparation batch, clustered by F measure, grouped strongly together.

This clonotype came up a few times. Its antigen remains unknown. The sample comprised blood. This receptor was taken from a girl younger than 18 with multiple sclerosis.

CDR3 amino acids: CASSLRTWDTGELFF. The CDR3 DNA is TGCGCCAGCAGCTTGAGGACATGGGACACCGGGGAGCTGTTTTTT. The chain couples TRBV5-1 to TRBJ2-2, with D maybe TRBD1 (5 bases). The CDR3 has 15 residues. Per the germline V gene, CDR1 is SGHRS and CDR2 is YFSETQ. V was clipped by 1 base and J by 3 bases, with 10 bases between them.